What follows describes a single T cell receptor (beta chain). The CDR3 has 15 amino acids. V lost 7 bases and J 1 base, leaving 11 bases between the germline ends. Germline V gene data show CDR1 as MNHEY and CDR2 as SMNVEV (reference sequence). The record originates from a study of blood T cell repertoires in COVID-19. Original methodology: Quantification of nucleated cells was approximated via reference gene primer amplification. This table comes from immunoSEQ multiplex PCR, and its TCRdb copy is limited to in-frame clones, with some not included. The D gene and trimming were derived from the DNA, and the V and J assignments and clone size from that table. The sample holds about 87,000 clones, roughly 80% seen once.

The rearrangement links TRBV27 to TRBJ2-6; D might be TRBD2 (7 bases). The specimen sequenced was peripheral blood. This TCR derives from a woman at least 80 years old with active or convalescent COVID-19. The CDR3 DNA sequence: TGTGCCAGCAATAAGGGGGGGTCTGGGGCCAACGTCCTGACTTTC. It specifies CASNKGGSGANVLTF.